This is a list of T cell receptor beta chains from one sample in a study of cytomegalovirus exposure and HLA in healthy donors. Assay used: immunoSEQ multiplex PCR; TCRdb lists only in-frame clones, some missing. The data hold fewer than 90,000 clones, with approximately 78% observed a single time. The specimen sequenced was PBMCs. The receptors stem from a human donor in good health. CDR3s leave out the opening cysteine and the closing phenylalanine or tryptophan. Clone sizes are given selectively: once, few, many, or a class where the clone is expanded.

j_call: TRBJ1-2; clone_size: -; v_call: TRBV18; cdr3_aa: ASSPPAYGGYT
j_call: TRBJ1-1; clone_size: -; v_call: TRBV29-1; cdr3_aa: SVRQGAETEAF
j_call: TRBJ1-4; clone_size: -; v_call: TRBV4-1; cdr3_aa: ASAGGGRDEKLF
j_call: TRBJ1-5; clone_size: -; v_call: TRBV5-4; cdr3_aa: ASSLRAGGLLGYQPQH
j_call: TRBJ1-5; clone_size: once; v_call: TRBV9; cdr3_aa: ASSETGGRSQPQH
j_call: TRBJ1-2; clone_size: -; v_call: TRBV6-5; cdr3_aa: ASIKGGSYGYT
j_call: TRBJ2-6; clone_size: once; v_call: TRBV9; cdr3_aa: ASTAGLAGSSGANVLT
j_call: TRBJ2-1; clone_size: -; v_call: TRBV6-1; cdr3_aa: ASRTDRGLYNEQF
j_call: TRBJ1-3; clone_size: -; v_call: TRBV2; cdr3_aa: ASSAKRGGTGNTIY
j_call: TRBJ2-7; clone_size: -; v_call: TRBV5-1; cdr3_aa: ASSWGGEQY
j_call: TRBJ1-1; clone_size: -; v_call: TRBV30; cdr3_aa: AWRKTGVTEAF
j_call: TRBJ2-4; clone_size: once; v_call: TRBV2; cdr3_aa: ASSENPSGTNIQY
j_call: TRBJ1-2; clone_size: -; v_call: TRBV6-1; cdr3_aa: ASSPGTGNGYP
j_call: TRBJ1-4; clone_size: -; v_call: TRBV6-6; cdr3_aa: ASSTTENEKLF
j_call: -; clone_size: -; v_call: TRBV11-2; cdr3_aa: ASSTSRDYFSPLEQY
j_call: TRBJ2-5; clone_size: -; v_call: TRBV6-1; cdr3_aa: ASSDSGIQQY
j_call: TRBJ1-2; clone_size: -; v_call: TRBV5-6; cdr3_aa: ASSLGDRGERYP
j_call: TRBJ1-2; clone_size: -; v_call: TRBV7-9; cdr3_aa: ASSRQGFPSYGYT
j_call: TRBJ1-3; clone_size: -; v_call: TRBV6-5; cdr3_aa: ASSYRGSSGNTIY
j_call: TRBJ1-3; clone_size: -; v_call: TRBV9; cdr3_aa: ASSAGGDRGFRNTIY
j_call: TRBJ2-1; clone_size: few; v_call: TRBV12-2; cdr3_aa: ASRLALAGGCNEQF
j_call: TRBJ1-2; clone_size: -; v_call: TRBV5-6; cdr3_aa: ASSSYLAGGYGNYGYT
j_call: TRBJ2-1; clone_size: -; v_call: TRBV18; cdr3_aa: ASSPPSGGWNEQF
j_call: TRBJ2-5; clone_size: once; v_call: TRBV5-1; cdr3_aa: ASATSGARETQY
j_call: TRBJ1-3; clone_size: -; v_call: TRBV7-8; cdr3_aa: ASSSWGQGTGNTIY
j_call: TRBJ1-2; clone_size: -; v_call: TRBV6-1; cdr3_aa: ASSGPREEVNGYT
j_call: TRBJ1-3; clone_size: -; v_call: TRBV18; cdr3_aa: ASSPGSSGNTIY
j_call: TRBJ1-2; clone_size: -; v_call: TRBV9; cdr3_aa: ASSVARGQGYGYT
j_call: TRBJ2-1; clone_size: -; v_call: TRBV11-2; cdr3_aa: ASSRTGTTNNEQF
j_call: TRBJ1-2; clone_size: -; v_call: TRBV7-8; cdr3_aa: ASSGDRVVGYT
j_call: TRBJ2-7; clone_size: -; v_call: TRBV10-3; cdr3_aa: AISELGVAYEQY
j_call: TRBJ1-5; clone_size: -; v_call: TRBV10-2; cdr3_aa: ASAGGVGQPQH
j_call: TRBJ2-1; clone_size: -; v_call: TRBV5-1; cdr3_aa: ASSLEGFLQF
j_call: TRBJ2-5; clone_size: -; v_call: TRBV5-4; cdr3_aa: ASSLGGVETQY
j_call: TRBJ2-1; clone_size: -; v_call: TRBV25-1; cdr3_aa: ASSPRSSYNEQF
j_call: TRBJ1-2; clone_size: -; v_call: TRBV19; cdr3_aa: ASSPSTGNYGYT
j_call: TRBJ1-3; clone_size: -; v_call: TRBV19; cdr3_aa: ASSTTKQGNTIY
j_call: TRBJ1-2; clone_size: -; v_call: TRBV5-4; cdr3_aa: ASRQRTGGTYGYT
j_call: TRBJ1-5; clone_size: -; v_call: TRBV2; cdr3_aa: ASSAGGNNQPQH
j_call: TRBJ2-1; clone_size: -; v_call: TRBV5-1; cdr3_aa: ASSLRGGASYNEQF
j_call: TRBJ1-2; clone_size: -; v_call: TRBV7-9; cdr3_aa: ASSLEAGLGGYT
j_call: TRBJ2-5; clone_size: few; v_call: TRBV19; cdr3_aa: ASSIGQGGETQY
j_call: TRBJ1-6; clone_size: once; v_call: TRBV6-4; cdr3_aa: ASRDRGSNSPLH
j_call: TRBJ2-4; clone_size: -; v_call: TRBV9; cdr3_aa: ASSPQGGIAKNIQY
j_call: TRBJ1-2; clone_size: -; v_call: TRBV12-5; cdr3_aa: ASGLPSTGAGYT
j_call: TRBJ2-7; clone_size: -; v_call: TRBV5-1; cdr3_aa: ASSLTGQDLYEQY
j_call: TRBJ2-5; clone_size: -; v_call: TRBV18; cdr3_aa: ASSVTDQETQY
j_call: TRBJ2-1; clone_size: few; v_call: TRBV5-4; cdr3_aa: ASSVDRLAGWDEQF
j_call: TRBJ2-7; clone_size: -; v_call: TRBV7-9; cdr3_aa: ASSRTGSEQY
j_call: TRBJ1-5; clone_size: -; v_call: TRBV29-1; cdr3_aa: SVEVAVNQPQH
j_call: TRBJ1-3; clone_size: -; v_call: TRBV5-1; cdr3_aa: ASSLSSGGIGGNTIY
j_call: TRBJ2-2; clone_size: -; v_call: TRBV29-1; cdr3_aa: SVDKGQGDLIGGELF
j_call: TRBJ1-1; clone_size: once; v_call: TRBV9; cdr3_aa: ASGPEWLNTEAF
j_call: TRBJ1-4; clone_size: -; v_call: TRBV6-1; cdr3_aa: ASSERYNEKLF
j_call: TRBJ1-2; clone_size: -; v_call: TRBV9; cdr3_aa: ASSVGRGMGGYT